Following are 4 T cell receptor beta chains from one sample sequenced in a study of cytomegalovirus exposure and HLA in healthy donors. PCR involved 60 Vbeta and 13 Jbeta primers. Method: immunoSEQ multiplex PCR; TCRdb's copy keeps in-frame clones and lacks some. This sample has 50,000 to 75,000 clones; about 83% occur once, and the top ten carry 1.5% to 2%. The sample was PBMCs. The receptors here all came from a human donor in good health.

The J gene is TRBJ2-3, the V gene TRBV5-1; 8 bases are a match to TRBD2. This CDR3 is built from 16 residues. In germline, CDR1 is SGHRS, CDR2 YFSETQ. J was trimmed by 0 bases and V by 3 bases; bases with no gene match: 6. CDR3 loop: CASSSGLAASTDTQYF. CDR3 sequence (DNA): TGCGCCAGCAGCTCCGGACTAGCAGCTAGCACAGATACGCAGTATTTT.

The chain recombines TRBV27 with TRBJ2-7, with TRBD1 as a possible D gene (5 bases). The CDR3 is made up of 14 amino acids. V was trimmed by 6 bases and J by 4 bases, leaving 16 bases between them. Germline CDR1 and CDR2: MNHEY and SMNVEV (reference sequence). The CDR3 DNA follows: TGTGCCAGCAGACGCCCTGGGTCAGGGTACGAGCAGTACTTC. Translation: CASRRPGSGYEQYF.

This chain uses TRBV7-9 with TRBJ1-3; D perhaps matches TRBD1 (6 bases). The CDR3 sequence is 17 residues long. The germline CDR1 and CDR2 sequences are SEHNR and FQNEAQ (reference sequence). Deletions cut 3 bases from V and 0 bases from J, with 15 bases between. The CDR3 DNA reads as TGTGCCAGCAGCTTGCGGACAGCTATCTACTCTGGAAACACCATATATTTT. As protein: CASSLRTAIYSGNTIYF.

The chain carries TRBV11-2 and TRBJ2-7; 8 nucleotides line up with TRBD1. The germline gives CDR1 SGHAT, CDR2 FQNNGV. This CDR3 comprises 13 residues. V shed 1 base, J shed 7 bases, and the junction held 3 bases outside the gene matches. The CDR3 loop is CASSLATGGEQYF. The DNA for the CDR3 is TGTGCCAGCAGCTTAGCCACAGGGGGAGAGCAGTACTTC.